This T cell receptor (beta chain) was observed in a study of cytomegalovirus exposure and HLA in healthy donors. About the study: Earlier, 100 million to 120 million unique TCR beta sequences were recovered from some 200 million T cells by an analysis.

Study-level findings and limits: The study labeled fewer than 200 TCR beta chains cytomegalovirus-associated. Association of a missense DCLRE1C variant with TCR beta V- and J-gene trimming was reported in a later analysis.

Germline assignment: CDR1 SGHKS and CDR2 YYEKEE (reference sequence). Trimming took 2 bases from V and 4 from J, leaving 13 bases between them. The CDR3 runs 14 residues. On this clone itself: Antigen: not known.

This PCR relied on a set of 60 Vbeta primers and 13 Jbeta primers. Clones were sequenced by immunoSEQ multiplex PCR, and TCRdb holds only the in-frame ones, with some missing. The sample lists 65,000 to 90,000 clones; just under 80% were seen once. This rearrangement joins TRBV5-5 to TRBJ2-7; TRBD1 might be the D (6 bases). This TCR was recovered from a woman aged 40 to 49 in good health and CMV-seropositive. Sequenced input: PBMCs. The CDR3 coding sequence is TGTGCCAGCAGCTTAGGGCAGGGGTTTTACGAGCAGTACTTC. Protein: CASSLGQGFYEQYF. Variable domain in full (rest from reference TRBV5-5 and TRBJ2-7): DAGVTQSPTHLIKTRGQQVTLRCSPISGHKSVSWYQQVLGQGPQFIFQYYEKEERGRGNFPDRFSARQFPNYSSELNVNALLLGDSALYLCASSLGQGFYEQYFGPGTRLTVT.